These 6 T cell receptor beta chains came from one sample sequenced in a study of neurological immune-mediated disorders. TCRdb used MiXCR to reprocess the 5' RACE reads, holding one entry per CDR3 protein. The data show about 41,000 distinct CDR3 sequences, with around 13% seen just once and 3.5% to 4.5% held by the top ten. Input material: CD4+ T cells from blood. Every receptor here comes from a woman aged 55-69 years with HTLV-1-associated myelopathy (HAM/TSP).

The table lists this clonotype with many counts. The chain links TRBV4-2 to TRBJ1-2; D is ambiguous. CDR1 is LGHNA and CDR2 is YNFKEQ in the germline V gene. The CDR3 has 13 amino acids. Trimming shortened V by 0 bases and J by 7 bases, and 9 bases separated the two germline ends. The DNA of the CDR3 is TGTGCCAGCAGCCAAGAGAATTGGGCTGGCTACACCTTC. It specifies CASSQENWAGYTF.

This clonotype was observed at least ten times. The V call is TRBV24-1, the J call TRBJ1-1; 8 positions agree with TRBD1. V was pared by 7 bases and J by 1 base, with 4 bases of the junction left unmatched. Germline V gives CDR1 KGHDR, CDR2 SFDVKD. There are 14 residues in the CDR3. In DNA form, the CDR3 reads TGTGCCACCAGAGACAGGGGTTGGAACACTGAAGCTTTCTTT. Its translation: CATRDRGWNTEAFF.

This clonotype was seen repeatedly, ten times or more. V is TRBV5-1 and J is TRBJ2-1, with 11 bases aligning to TRBD2. The CDR3 is made up of 15 amino acids. The germline V gene encodes CDR1 SGHRS and CDR2 YFSETQ. The J segment lost 8 bases and the V segment lost 5 bases, leaving 9 bases of the junction unmatched. This CDR3 reads CASRMGLAGGYEQFF. The CDR3 region has the DNA TGCGCCAGCAGGATGGGGCTAGCGGGGGGCTATGAGCAGTTCTTC. The complete variable domain, with remaining parts taken from reference TRBV5-1 and TRBJ2-1, reads KAGVTQTPRYLIKTRGQQVTLSCSPISGHRSVSWYQQTPGQGLQFLFEYFSETQRNKGNFPGRFSGRQFSNSRSEMNVSTLELGDSALYLCASRMGLAGGYEQFFGPGTRLTVL.

This clonotype was picked up many times. The V call is TRBV20-1, the J call TRBJ2-1; TRBD2 might be the D (6 bases). The germline gives CDR1 DFQATT, CDR2 SNEGSKA (reference sequence). CDR3 length equals 13 residues. The V end lost 5 bases, the J end lost 7 bases, and 15 bases lay between the germline ends. CDR3 sequence: CSASGTSGNEQFF. In DNA form, the CDR3 reads TGCAGTGCTTCCGGGACTTCGGGGAATGAGCAGTTCTTC.

This clonotype occurred many times. The genes are TRBV6-6 and TRBJ2-1; D not certain. Germline V gene data show CDR1 as MNHNY and CDR2 as SVGAGI (reference sequence). This CDR3 has 14 residues. Between the trimmed V and J ends, which lost 4 bases and 8 bases, there was a span of 15 bases. The CDR3 loop is CASSFVPPVDEQFF. CDR3 sequence (DNA): TGTGCCAGCAGTTTCGTACCTCCAGTGGATGAGCAGTTCTTC.

In its sample, this clonotype was seen many times. The DNA for the CDR3 is TGCGCCAGCAGCTTGCAGCACTCTGGAAACACCATATATTTT. Translation: CASSLQHSGNTIYF. The V call is TRBV5-1, the J call TRBJ1-3; D unclear. V lost 1 base and J lost 0, with 5 bases in between. Germline CDR1 reads SGHRS; CDR2 reads YFSETQ. CDR3 size: 14 residues.